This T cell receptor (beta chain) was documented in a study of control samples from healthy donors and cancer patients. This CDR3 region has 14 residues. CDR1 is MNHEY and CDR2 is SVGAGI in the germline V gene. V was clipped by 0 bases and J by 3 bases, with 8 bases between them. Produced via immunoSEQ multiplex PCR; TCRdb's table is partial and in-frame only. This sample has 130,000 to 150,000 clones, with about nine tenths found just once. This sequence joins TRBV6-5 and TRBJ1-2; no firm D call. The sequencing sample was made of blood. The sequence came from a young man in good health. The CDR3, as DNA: TGTGCCAGCAGTTACTCGAGGGCAGACTATGGCTACACCTTC. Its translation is CASSYSRADYGYTF.